This TCR beta chain was captured in a study of OX40 agonist ivuxolimab in advanced cancers. Overall study: Of mixed ages from roughly 23 to 85 and averaging 60 years, the group was around 78% male. General observations from the study: Within 6 weeks, CD4+ and CD8+ blood T cells expanded clonally at 0.1 to 3.0 mg/kg. Still undetermined is the antigen specificity of the expanded peripheral T cells.

Generated by immunoSEQ multiplex PCR, the TCRdb table keeps only in-frame clones and is missing some. The sample records fewer than 45,000 clones, 74% being singletons. CDR1 LNHNV and CDR2 YYDKDF come from the germline V gene (reference sequence). The germline V and J ends were trimmed by 3 bases and 4 bases, with 19 bases remaining between them. The CDR3 runs to 16 residues. This clone was seen a few times. The antigen remains unidentified. The sample was CD4+ or CD8+ T cells sorted from blood, taken in a trial of the OX40 agonist ivuxolimab. This chain links TRBV15 with TRBJ2-7; the D call may be TRBD1 or TRBD2 (6 bases each). The receptor was isolated from an adult with an advanced solid tumor such as melanoma, head and neck, liver or kidney cancer. CDR3 region: CATSRGLKQGTYEQYF. The CDR3 DNA follows: TGTGCCACCAGCAGGGGACTGAAACAGGGCACGTACGAGCAGTACTTC.